This T cell receptor (beta chain) was profiled in a study of cytomegalovirus exposure and HLA in healthy donors. The wider study: Within an early data release were 65 million to 90 million unique TCRs drawn from HLA-typed donors. General study points: 87-base-pair reads could not separate some V segments, including TRBV6-2 and TRBV6-3. A prior analysis recorded that most TCR beta V segments were productive about 90% or about 30% of the time.

The CDR3 is made up of 12 amino acids. V trimming: 1 base; J trimming: 15 bases; junction bases outside the gene matches: 6. The germline CDR1 and CDR2 sequences are LNHNV and YYDKDF (reference sequence). As for this clone: Its antigen is not identified.

Vbeta (60) and Jbeta (13) primers were used in the PCR. Methods used by the authors: As a later analysis found, there were 70 million to 80 million unique TCR beta chains, of which approximately 10 million were shared. The table came from immunoSEQ multiplex PCR; TCRdb's copy has only in-frame clones and leaves some out. Clonal size and the V and J genes are those of that table, whereas D and trimming came from the DNA. The sample lists tens of thousands of clones, around 76% seen once, with 4.5% to 7% in the top ten. The V call is TRBV15, the J call TRBJ2-1; 7 nucleotides line up with TRBD2. The sample taken for sequencing was PBMCs. This TCR came from a male donor in good health and CMV-seropositive. The CDR3, as DNA: TGTGCCACCAGCAGAGGAGCGGGGCCGGCGTTCTTC. Translating it yields CATSRGAGPAFF.